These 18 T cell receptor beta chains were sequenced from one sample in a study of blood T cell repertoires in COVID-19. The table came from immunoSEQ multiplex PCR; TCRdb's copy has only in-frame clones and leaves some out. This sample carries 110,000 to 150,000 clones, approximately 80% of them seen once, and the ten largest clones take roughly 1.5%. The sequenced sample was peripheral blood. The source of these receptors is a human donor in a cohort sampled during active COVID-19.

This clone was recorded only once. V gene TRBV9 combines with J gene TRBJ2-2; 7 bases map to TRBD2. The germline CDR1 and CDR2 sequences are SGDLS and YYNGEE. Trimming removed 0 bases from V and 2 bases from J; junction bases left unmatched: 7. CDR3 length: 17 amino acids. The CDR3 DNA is TGTGCCAGCAGCGTAGAGGTACTAGCGAAAAACACCGGGGAGCTGTTTTTT. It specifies CASSVEVLAKNTGELFF.

CDR3 nucleotide sequence: TGTGCCACCCCTAGGCTAGCGGGGGAGGTGCGTGAGCAGTTCTTC. Protein sequence: CATPRLAGEVREQFF. This chain uses TRBV24-1 with TRBJ2-1, with 10 bases matching TRBD2. CDR3 length: 15 residues. The junction had 13 bases not matched to a gene; V was cut back by 9 bases and J by 9 bases. Germline CDR1 and CDR2: KGHDR and SFDVKD.

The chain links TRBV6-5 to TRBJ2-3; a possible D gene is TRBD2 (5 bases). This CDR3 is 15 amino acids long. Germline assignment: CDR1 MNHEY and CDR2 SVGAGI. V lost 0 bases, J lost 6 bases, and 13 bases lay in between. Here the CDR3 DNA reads TGTGCCAGCAGTTACTCGAGGGCGCAGTCCGATACGCAGTATTTT. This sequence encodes CASSYSRAQSDTQYF.

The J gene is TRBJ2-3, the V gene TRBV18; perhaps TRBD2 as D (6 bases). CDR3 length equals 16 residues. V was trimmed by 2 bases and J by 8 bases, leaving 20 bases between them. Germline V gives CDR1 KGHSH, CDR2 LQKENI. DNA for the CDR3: TGTGCCAGCTCACCAGGATGGGGACTCCCTCAAGGTACGCAGTATTTT. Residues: CASSPGWGLPQGTQYF.

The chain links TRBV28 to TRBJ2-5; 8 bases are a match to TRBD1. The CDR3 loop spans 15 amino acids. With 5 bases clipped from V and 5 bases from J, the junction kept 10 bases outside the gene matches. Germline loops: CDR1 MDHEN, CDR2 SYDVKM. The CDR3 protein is CASSPDRVMWETQYF. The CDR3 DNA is TGTGCCAGCAGTCCGGACAGGGTAATGTGGGAGACCCAGTACTTC.

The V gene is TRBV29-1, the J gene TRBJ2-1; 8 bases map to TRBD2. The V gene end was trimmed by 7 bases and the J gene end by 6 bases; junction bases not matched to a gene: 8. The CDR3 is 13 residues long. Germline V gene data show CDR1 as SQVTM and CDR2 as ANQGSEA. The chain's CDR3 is CSAGGLAANEQFF. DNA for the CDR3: TGCAGCGCGGGGGGGCTAGCGGCCAATGAGCAGTTCTTC.

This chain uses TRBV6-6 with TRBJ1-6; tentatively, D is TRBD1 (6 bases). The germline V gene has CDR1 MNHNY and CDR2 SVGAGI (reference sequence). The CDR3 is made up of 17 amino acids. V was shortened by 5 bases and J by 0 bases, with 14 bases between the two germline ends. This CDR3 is CASSPPQGSSYNSPLHF. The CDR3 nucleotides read TGTGCCAGCAGTCCTCCTCAGGGGAGCTCCTATAATTCACCCCTCCACTTT.

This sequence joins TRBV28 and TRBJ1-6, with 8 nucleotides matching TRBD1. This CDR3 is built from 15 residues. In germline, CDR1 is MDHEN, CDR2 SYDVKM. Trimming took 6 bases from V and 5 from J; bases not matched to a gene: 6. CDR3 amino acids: CASRDQGAHNSPLHF. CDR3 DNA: TGTGCCAGCAGGGATCAGGGGGCCCATAATTCACCCCTCCACTTT.

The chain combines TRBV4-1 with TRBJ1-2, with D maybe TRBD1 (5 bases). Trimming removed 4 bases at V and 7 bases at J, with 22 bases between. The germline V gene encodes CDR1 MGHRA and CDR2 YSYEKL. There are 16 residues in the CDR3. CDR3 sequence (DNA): TGCGCCAGCAGCCGGGGAGGTCGGCAGGGAGTGGCTGGCTACACCTTC. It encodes CASSRGGRQGVAGYTF.

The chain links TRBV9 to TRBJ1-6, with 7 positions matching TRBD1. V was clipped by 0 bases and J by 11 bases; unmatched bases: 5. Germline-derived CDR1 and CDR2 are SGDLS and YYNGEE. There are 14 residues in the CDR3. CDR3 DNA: TGTGCCAGCAGCGTAGAGGGACAGAACACACCCCTCCACTTT. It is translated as CASSVEGQNTPLHF.

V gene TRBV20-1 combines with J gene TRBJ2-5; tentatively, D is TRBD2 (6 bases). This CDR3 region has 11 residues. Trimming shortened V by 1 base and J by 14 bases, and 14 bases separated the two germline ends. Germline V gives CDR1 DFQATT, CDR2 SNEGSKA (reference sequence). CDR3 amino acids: CSARGGTPIYF. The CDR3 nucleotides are TGCAGTGCTAGAGGCGGGACGCCCATCTACTTC.

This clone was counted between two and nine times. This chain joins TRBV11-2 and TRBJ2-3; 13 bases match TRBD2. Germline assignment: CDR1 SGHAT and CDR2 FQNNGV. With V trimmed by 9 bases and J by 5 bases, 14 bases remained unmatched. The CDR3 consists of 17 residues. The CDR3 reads CASHLRLTSGRRDTQYF. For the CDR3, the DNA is TGTGCCAGTCACCTTCGGTTGACTAGCGGGAGGCGAGATACGCAGTATTTT.

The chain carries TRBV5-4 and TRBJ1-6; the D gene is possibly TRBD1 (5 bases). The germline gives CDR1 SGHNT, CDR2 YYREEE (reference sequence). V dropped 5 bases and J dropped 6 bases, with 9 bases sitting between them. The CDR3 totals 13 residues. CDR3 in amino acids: CASRGEVNSPLHF. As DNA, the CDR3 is TGTGCCAGCAGAGGGGAAGTTAATTCACCCCTCCACTTT.

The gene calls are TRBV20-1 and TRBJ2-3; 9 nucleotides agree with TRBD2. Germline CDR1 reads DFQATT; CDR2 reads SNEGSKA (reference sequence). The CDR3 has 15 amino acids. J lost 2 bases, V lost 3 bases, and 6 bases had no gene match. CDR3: CSASAGGPATDTQYF. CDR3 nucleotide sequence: TGCAGTGCTAGTGCGGGAGGGCCCGCCACAGATACGCAGTATTTT.

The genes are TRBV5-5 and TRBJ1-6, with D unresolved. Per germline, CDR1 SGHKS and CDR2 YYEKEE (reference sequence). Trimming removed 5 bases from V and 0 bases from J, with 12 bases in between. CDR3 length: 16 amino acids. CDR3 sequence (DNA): TGTGCCAGCAGGATCTTACAGAGCTCCTATAATTCACCCCTCCACTTT. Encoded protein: CASRILQSSYNSPLHF.

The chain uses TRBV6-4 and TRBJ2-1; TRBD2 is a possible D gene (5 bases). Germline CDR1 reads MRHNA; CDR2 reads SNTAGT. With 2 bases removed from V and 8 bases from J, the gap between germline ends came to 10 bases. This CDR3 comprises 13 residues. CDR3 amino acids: CASSDVAKDEQFF. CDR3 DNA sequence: TGTGCCAGCAGTGACGTAGCGAAAGATGAGCAGTTCTTC.

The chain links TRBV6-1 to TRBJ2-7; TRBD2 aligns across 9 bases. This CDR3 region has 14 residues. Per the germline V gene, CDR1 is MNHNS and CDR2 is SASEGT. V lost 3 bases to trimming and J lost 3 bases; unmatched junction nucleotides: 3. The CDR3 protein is CASSDLLAGYEQYF. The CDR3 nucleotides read TGTGCCAGCAGTGATCTACTAGCGGGCTACGAGCAGTACTTC.

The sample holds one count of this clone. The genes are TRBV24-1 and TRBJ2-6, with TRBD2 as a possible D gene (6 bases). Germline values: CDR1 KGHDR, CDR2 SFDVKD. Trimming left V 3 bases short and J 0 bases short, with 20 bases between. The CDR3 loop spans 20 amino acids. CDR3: CATSDPQGRRGSSGANVLTF. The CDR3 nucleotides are TGTGCCACCAGTGATCCCCAGGGAAGGCGGGGTAGCTCTGGGGCCAACGTCCTGACTTTC.